Here is one TCR beta chain with its context. Its matching antigen is unknown. This sample stems from a study of T cell responses to AZD1222 COVID-19 vaccine. TCRdb's copy holds only in-frame clones and misses some; the assay was immunoSEQ multiplex PCR. Of under 50,000 clones in the sample, just under 80% were seen once. There are 15 residues in the CDR3. Trimming removed 0 bases from V and 9 bases from J; junction bases left unmatched: 10. Germline V gives CDR1 GTSNPN, CDR2 SVGIG (reference sequence). General study findings and limits: Baseline serostatus was positive in only six or seven AZD1222 recipients. Researchers report vaccine-associated CD4 TCRs spanning spike, with dominance at 160-218 and 743-854.

J is TRBJ1-5 and V is TRBV30; 8 nucleotides agree with TRBD1. The receptor's source is an adult who received the MenACWY meningococcal vaccine as a control. Sequencing used peripheral blood, obtained 28 days after the second dose of the MenACWY control vaccine. CDR3 protein: CAWSVRDRPRVPQHF. DNA for the CDR3: TGTGCCTGGAGTGTTCGGGACAGGCCGCGTGTGCCCCAGCATTTT.